Below, 28 T cell receptor beta chains from the same sample are listed, as sequenced in a study of blood T cells in healthy people across ages. For the second PCR, which ran for 7 to 11 cycles, a sample-barcoded 5' primer and a J-beta primer mix were used. Using its own MiXCR run on the 5' RACE reads, TCRdb lists one record per CDR3 protein. Found here are about 560,000 distinct CDR3 sequences, about 27% of them singletons; the top ten hold about 3.9%. These same data were also listed under a study on T cells of mothers and their children.

The sequencing input was blood. These receptors were taken from a boy aged 2 to 10 in good health.

The rearrangement links TRBV15 to TRBJ2-1; 12 nucleotides align to TRBD1. The CDR3 has 15 amino acids. In germline, CDR1 is LNHNV, CDR2 YYDKDF (reference sequence). V trimming: 6 bases; J trimming: 4 bases; junction bases outside the gene matches: 4. The CDR3 bases are TGTGCCACCAGACCGGGACAGGGGGCGTACAATGAGCAGTTCTTC. It codes for CATRPGQGAYNEQFF.

This sequence joins TRBV27 and TRBJ2-7; D may correspond to TRBD1 or TRBD2 (6 bases each). Trimming took 6 bases from V and 4 from J, leaving 16 bases between them. Germline CDR1 reads MNHEY; CDR2 reads SMNVEV (reference sequence). This CDR3 has 14 residues. The CDR3 is CASSQQGLLYEQYF. CDR3 coding DNA: TGTGCCAGCAGCCAACAGGGACTCCTTTACGAGCAGTACTTC.

V is TRBV6-5 and J is TRBJ2-4, with D possibly TRBD2 on 9 matching bases. V lost 5 bases to trimming and J lost 6 bases, with 17 bases between them. The length of the CDR3 is 15 residues. Germline-derived CDR1 and CDR2 are MNHEY and SVGAGI. The CDR3 protein is CASSDRGLAGNIQYF. The CDR3 DNA sequence: TGTGCCAGCAGTGACAGGGGACTAGCAGGAAACATTCAGTACTTC.

This clonotype was picked up a small number of times. The chain couples TRBV20-1 to TRBJ2-1, with 9 bases fitting TRBD1. The end of the DNA fits TRBJ2-7 better, so the J call may be wrong. CDR1 is DFQATT and CDR2 is SNEGSKA in the germline V gene (reference sequence). The CDR3 length is 13 residues. The CDR3 spells CSALQGAAYEQYF. The CDR3 bases are TGCAGTGCTTTACAGGGGGCGGCCTACGAGCAGTACTTC.

A few counts support this clonotype. The rearrangement joins TRBV3-1 to TRBJ2-1; no definite D call. The CDR3 has 12 residues. Germline CDR1 reads LGHDT; CDR2 reads YNNKEL (reference sequence). The germline V and J ends were trimmed by 0 bases and 5 bases, with 2 bases remaining between them. The DNA of the CDR3 is TGTGCCAGCAGCCAAGAGAACAATGAGCAGTTCTTC. Its translation is CASSQENNEQFF.

The chain joins TRBV24-1 to TRBJ1-1; D might be TRBD1 (5 bases). The CDR3 covers 13 residues. In germline, CDR1 is KGHDR, CDR2 SFDVKD. The ends were cut back, 4 bases at V and 11 bases at J, with 16 bases in the middle. CDR3 coding DNA: TGTGCCACCAGTGACCCTGAACGGGGGGAGGCTTTCTTT. It translates to CATSDPERGEAFF.

The J gene is TRBJ2-5, the V gene TRBV20-1, with TRBD1 matching 9 bases. The CDR3 has 14 amino acids. The germline gives CDR1 DFQATT, CDR2 SNEGSKA (reference sequence). Losses at the gene ends were 1 base for V and 2 bases for J; bases not matched to a gene: 2. The CDR3 nucleotides are TGCAGTGCTAGAGGGGACAGGGCGCAAGAGACCCAGTACTTC. As protein: CSARGDRAQETQYF.

The table lists this clonotype with many counts. The chain recombines TRBV12-3 or TRBV12-4 with TRBJ2-2, with 10 nucleotides matching TRBD2. The CDR3 is made up of 16 amino acids. V was pared by 7 bases and J by 0 bases, with 5 bases of the junction left unmatched. CDR3 nucleotides: TGTGCCAGCACCATTAGCGGGGGGACGAACACCGGGGAGCTGTTTTTT. Its protein is CASTISGGTNTGELFF.

This clonotype has at least ten counts. This chain connects TRBV6-5 to TRBJ1-3; no definite D call. V lost 2 bases, J lost 2 bases, and 7 bases lay in between. Germline V CDR1 and CDR2: MNHEY, SVGAGI. This CDR3 comprises 14 residues. The CDR3 region has the DNA TGTGCCAGCAGTTACGGTAAACCTGGAAACACCATATATTTT. Protein product: CASSYGKPGNTIYF.

This clonotype was detected only a few times. V and J are TRBV6-5 and TRBJ2-4, with D perhaps matching TRBD2 (6 bases). The CDR3 runs 15 residues. V lost 0 bases to trimming and J lost 8 bases, with 14 bases between them. Looked up from germline, CDR1 is MNHEY and CDR2 is SVGAGI. The CDR3 bases are TGTGCCAGCAGTTACTCTGCTAGGGAGGCTGACATTCAGTACTTC. It codes for CASSYSAREADIQYF.

This clonotype was counted between two and nine times. This chain uses TRBV2 with TRBJ2-2, with TRBD1 identical over 11 bases. The CDR3 is 16 amino acids. Germline assignment: CDR1 SNHLY and CDR2 FYNNEI. J was trimmed by 0 bases and V by 7 bases; bases with no gene match: 4. The CDR3 DNA sequence: TGTGCCAGCACCGGGACAGGGGGAACGAACACCGGGGAGCTGTTTTTT. Translating it yields CASTGTGGTNTGELFF.

The CDR3 loop is CASSSEPLGANVLTF. The CDR3 nucleotides are TGTGCCAGCAGCTCGGAGCCCCTGGGGGCCAACGTCCTGACTTTC. J is TRBJ2-6 and V is TRBV5-6; D uncertain. Germline lookup yields CDR1 SGHDT and CDR2 YYEEEE. Trimming stripped 3 bases from V and 4 bases from J, with 11 bases between. The CDR3 is 15 residues long.

This clonotype came up a few times. The chain's CDR3 is CAISDGRAGYGYTF. As DNA, the CDR3 is TGTGCCATCAGTGATGGAAGGGCGGGCTATGGCTACACCTTC. The V and J genes are TRBV10-3 and TRBJ1-2, with D unclear. Trimming cost V 3 bases and J 4 bases, with 12 bases left between them. Germline V gene lookup returns CDR1 ENHRY and CDR2 SYGVKD. The CDR3 sequence is 14 residues long.

The rearrangement joins TRBV5-1 to TRBJ2-7; possible D gene TRBD1, 5 bases. CDR1 is SGHRS, CDR2 YFSETQ, per germline. V was shortened by 0 bases and J by 7 bases, with 14 bases between the two germline ends. The CDR3 consists of 14 residues. The CDR3 loop is CASSLVPGNMEQYF. The CDR3 bases are TGCGCCAGCAGCTTGGTTCCAGGGAACATGGAGCAGTACTTC.

This clonotype has more than one count but fewer than ten. The chain employs TRBV5-1 and TRBJ1-1; no clear D. Germline CDR1 reads SGHRS; CDR2 reads YFSETQ. The germline V and J ends were trimmed by 0 bases and 1 base, with 7 bases remaining between them. This CDR3 has 14 amino acids. For the CDR3, the DNA is TGCGCCAGCAGCTTGGAACTGGGGAACACTGAAGCTTTCTTT. Its protein product is CASSLELGNTEAFF.

This clonotype was seen a handful of times. The genes are TRBV6-5 and TRBJ2-7, with unresolved D. V was shortened by 0 bases and J by 3 bases, with 15 bases between the two germline ends. The V gene's germline CDR1 is MNHEY and CDR2 SVGAGI. CDR3 size: 16 residues. CDR3 sequence reads: CASSYSIKRRGYEQYF. The CDR3 DNA sequence: TGTGCCAGCAGTTACTCGATAAAACGAAGAGGCTACGAGCAGTACTTC.

The sample holds one count of this clonotype. V is TRBV27 and J is TRBJ2-1; TRBD1 agrees at 7 bases. Germline lookup yields CDR1 MNHEY and CDR2 SMNVEV (reference sequence). Unmatched junction bases numbered 7, after V lost 1 base and J lost 10 bases. The CDR3 has 14 residues. The CDR3 nucleotides read TGTGCCAGCAGTTTATACGGGACAGATGGAGAGCAGTTCTTC. Translation: CASSLYGTDGEQFF.

This clonotype was observed a few times. The rearrangement links TRBV5-6 to TRBJ1-1; D might be TRBD1 (5 bases). Germline V lookup: CDR1 SGHDT, CDR2 YYEEEE. The V end lost 5 bases, the J end lost 3 bases, and 17 bases lay between the germline ends. The CDR3 sequence is 15 residues long. CDR3 sequence: CASSPFQGGDTEAFF. DNA for the CDR3: TGTGCCAGCAGTCCCTTCCAGGGTGGGGACACTGAAGCTTTCTTT.

This clonotype has more than one count but fewer than ten. This chain uses TRBV20-1 with TRBJ1-4; TRBD1 is a possible D gene (5 bases). Germline lookup yields CDR1 DFQATT and CDR2 SNEGSKA (reference sequence). The CDR3 totals 12 residues. V dropped 5 bases and J dropped 12 bases, with 16 bases sitting between them. This CDR3 is CSARGGNIELFF. The CDR3 DNA reads as TGCAGTGCTCGGGGGGGTAATATTGAACTGTTTTTT.

The genes are TRBV29-1 and TRBJ1-2; 8 bases line up with TRBD1. V lost 0 bases to trimming and J lost 4 bases; unmatched junction nucleotides: 7. The CDR3 length is 15 residues. The germline CDR1 and CDR2 sequences are SQVTM and ANQGSEA. CDR3 sequence (DNA): TGCAGCGTTGAAGATCTCGCGGGACAGGCCTATGGCTACACCTTC. As protein: CSVEDLAGQAYGYTF.

The J gene is TRBJ2-2, the V gene TRBV2; maybe TRBD2 (6 bases). The ends were cut back, 6 bases at V and 4 bases at J, with 12 bases in the middle. The CDR3 contains 14 residues. CDR1 SNHLY and CDR2 FYNNEI come from the germline V gene. CDR3 amino acids: CASRIFSGTGELFF. The CDR3 nucleotides are TGTGCCAGCAGGATCTTTAGCGGCACCGGGGAGCTGTTTTTT.

As for this clonotype: As the CDR3 is not closed by the conserved phenylalanine or tryptophan, this likely results from a read error. The CDR3 protein is CASSPRQYGTEAFS. CDR3 bases: TGCGCCAGCAGCCCCAGACAGTATGGTACTGAAGCTTTCTCT. V is TRBV5-1 and J is TRBJ1-1; perhaps TRBD1 as D (5 bases). Trimming took off 4 bases at V and 5 bases at J, with 15 bases between the two ends. The CDR3 extends over 14 amino acids. Germline V gives CDR1 SGHRS, CDR2 YFSETQ.

The table lists this clonotype with a few counts. The chain joins TRBV6-1 to TRBJ2-3, with 10 nucleotides matching TRBD2. V was pared by 5 bases and J by 2 bases, with 13 bases of the junction left unmatched. The CDR3 consists of 18 residues. CDR1 and CDR2 from the germline V gene are MNHNS and SASEGT. The CDR3 protein is CASSTLAGGRSNTDTQYF. CDR3 in DNA: TGTGCCAGCAGTACCTTAGCGGGAGGCCGTTCGAACACAGATACGCAGTATTTT.

In this sample, this clonotype turned up a few times. The chain has TRBV11-2 and TRBJ2-7; 7 bases match TRBD2. This CDR3 has 15 amino acids. CDR1 is SGHAT and CDR2 is FQNNGV in the germline V gene. Trimming at V came to 1 base and at J to 2 bases, leaving 5 bases not matched to a gene. The CDR3 sequence is CASSLAGGETYEQYF. CDR3 DNA: TGTGCCAGCAGCTTAGCGGGGGGAGAGACCTACGAGCAGTACTTC.

The chain recombines TRBV4-3 with TRBJ2-3; D not certain. There are 15 residues in the CDR3. CDR1 is LGHNA, CDR2 YSLEER, per germline. The ends were cut back, 1 base at V and 2 bases at J, with 10 bases in the middle. The CDR3 region is CASSQARTPTDTQYF. The CDR3 DNA is TGCGCCAGCAGCCAAGCTAGAACCCCCACAGATACGCAGTATTTT.

V usage is TRBV12-3 or TRBV12-4 and J usage is TRBJ2-1; D is perhaps TRBD2 (6 bases). The CDR3 runs 14 residues. Trimming pared 6 bases from V and 6 bases from J, leaving 15 bases between. The CDR3 region has the DNA TGTGCCAGCAGCCCCCGTACTAGCCTCAATGAGCAGTTCTTC. The encoded protein is CASSPRTSLNEQFF.

This chain links TRBV5-1 with TRBJ1-2, with D possibly being TRBD1 (5 bases). The CDR3 consists of 14 residues. Between the trimmed V and J ends, which lost 2 bases and 1 base, there was a span of 9 bases. In germline, CDR1 is SGHRS, CDR2 YFSETQ. CDR3 in amino acids: CASSLKDNNYGYTF. The CDR3, as DNA: TGCGCCAGCAGCTTAAAGGACAATAACTATGGCTACACCTTC.

The chain's CDR3 is CASSFSLAGGPRGYEQYF. CDR3 in DNA: TGTGCCAGCAGTTTCAGTCTAGCGGGGGGGCCGAGGGGATACGAGCAGTACTTC. The genes are TRBV12-3 or TRBV12-4 and TRBJ2-7, with 12 bases fitting TRBD2. Trimming cost V 3 bases and J 4 bases; bases outside gene matches: 13. CDR3 length: 18 residues.